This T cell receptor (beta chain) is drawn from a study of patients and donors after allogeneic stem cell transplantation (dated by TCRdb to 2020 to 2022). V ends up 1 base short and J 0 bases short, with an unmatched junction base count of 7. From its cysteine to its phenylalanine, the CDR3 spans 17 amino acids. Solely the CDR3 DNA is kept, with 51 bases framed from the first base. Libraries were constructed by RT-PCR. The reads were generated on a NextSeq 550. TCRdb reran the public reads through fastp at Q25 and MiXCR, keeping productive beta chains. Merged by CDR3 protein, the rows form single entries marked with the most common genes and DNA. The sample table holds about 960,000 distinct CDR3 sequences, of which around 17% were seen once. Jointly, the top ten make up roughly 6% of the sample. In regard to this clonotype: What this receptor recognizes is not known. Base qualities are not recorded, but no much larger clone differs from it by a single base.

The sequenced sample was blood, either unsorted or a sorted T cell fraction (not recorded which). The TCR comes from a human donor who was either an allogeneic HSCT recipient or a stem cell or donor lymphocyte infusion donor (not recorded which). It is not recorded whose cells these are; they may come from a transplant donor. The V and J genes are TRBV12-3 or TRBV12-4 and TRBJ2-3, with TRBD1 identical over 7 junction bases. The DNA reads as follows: TGTGCCAGCAGTTTAGGTCTCGACAGGGTTAGCACAGATACGCAGTATTTT. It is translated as CASSLGLDRVSTDTQYF.